These 16 T cell receptor beta chains originate from one sample sequenced in a study of cytomegalovirus exposure and HLA in healthy donors (dated by TCRdb to the late 2010s). The library was prepared using the immunoSEQ multiplex PCR assay. A mixture of 60 forward primers for TCR Vbeta segments and 13 reverse primers for TCR Jbeta segments was used in the multiplex PCR. TCRdb mirrors the immuneACCESS table, restricted to in-frame sequences. Some clones are absent from its copies; in checked studies, under half trace to an unresolved V gene, and the reason for the others is unknown. This sample comprises about 100,000 clones, about 68% of them detected only once. Roughly an eighth of the sample is in the top ten clones. Material for sequencing was PBMCs. Receptors were obtained from a male donor in good health and CMV-seropositive.

This chain connects TRBV5-1 to TRBJ2-1; D perhaps matches TRBD2 (6 bases). Deletions cut 3 bases from V and 1 base from J, with 14 bases between. This CDR3 comprises 16 residues. Germline V gene sequence: CDR1 SGHRS, CDR2 YFSETQ. The CDR3: CASSWGDGVSYNEQFF. The CDR3 nucleotides read TGCGCCAGCAGCTGGGGGGATGGGGTGTCCTACAATGAGCAGTTCTTC.

The genes are TRBV7-8 and TRBJ2-7, with 7 bases that match TRBD2. Germline values: CDR1 SGHVS, CDR2 FQNEAQ. This CDR3 region has 14 residues. J gave up 1 base and V 5 bases, and 5 bases lay outside the gene matches. The CDR3 DNA reads TGTGCCAGCAGCCCGGGAGGTAGATCCTACGAGCAGTACTTC. Its protein is CASSPGGRSYEQYF.

The J gene is TRBJ2-1, the V gene TRBV5-8, with 8 bases identical to TRBD1. J lost 7 bases, V lost 4 bases, and 10 bases had no gene match. The germline gives CDR1 SGHTS, CDR2 YDEGEE. The CDR3 loop spans 15 amino acids. DNA for the CDR3: TGTGCCAGCAGCCACGGACAGGGTCAATTGAATGAGCAGTTCTTC. Protein sequence: CASSHGQGQLNEQFF.

The chain recombines TRBV30 with TRBJ1-6; 8 positions agree with TRBD1. The CDR3 is 15 residues long. The trim removed 4 bases at V and 8 bases at J, leaving 10 bases unmatched. The germline V gene encodes CDR1 GTSNPN and CDR2 SVGIG (reference sequence). The CDR3 DNA is TGTGCCTGGACCCAGACAGGGGCTTTCGATTCACCCCTCCACTTT. It specifies CAWTQTGAFDSPLHF.

This chain uses TRBV6-1 with TRBJ2-1; tentatively, D is TRBD1 (6 bases). Germline-derived CDR1 and CDR2 are MNHNS and SASEGT. The CDR3 is 13 amino acids. V dropped 8 bases and J dropped 6 bases, with 14 bases sitting between them. In DNA, the CDR3 is TGTGCCAGCGACCGGACAGCCTCCAATGAGCAGTTCTTC. Protein product: CASDRTASNEQFF.

The V call is TRBV28, the J call TRBJ2-7; 11 positions agree with TRBD1. With V trimmed by 5 bases and J by 4 bases, 7 bases remained unmatched. Germline V gives CDR1 MDHEN, CDR2 SYDVKM. The CDR3 extends over 15 amino acids. CDR3 sequence reads: CASSAGQGAVYEQYF. The CDR3 region has the DNA TGTGCCAGCAGTGCTGGACAGGGGGCGGTTTACGAGCAGTACTTC.

The gene calls are TRBV7-8 and TRBJ1-6; D call uncertain. The V end was cut by 6 bases, the J end by 6 bases, with 15 bases between. CDR1 and CDR2 from the germline V gene are SGHVS and FQNEAQ. The CDR3 has 15 residues. The CDR3 DNA sequence: TGTGCCAGCAGGGAGGGCAGGACTACTAATTCACCCCTCCACTTT. Translation gives CASREGRTTNSPLHF.

For the CDR3, the DNA is TGTGCCAGCAGCTTAGGCCCCTCGGACGAGCAGTACTTC. Residues: CASSLGPSDEQYF. The chain employs TRBV11-3 and TRBJ2-7; unclear D gene. This CDR3 contains 13 residues. Trimming took off 1 base at V and 5 bases at J, with 9 bases between the two ends. CDR1 and CDR2 (germline): SGHNT, YENEEA.

The V gene is TRBV5-1, the J gene TRBJ2-3; no definite D call. Trimming shortened V by 4 bases and J by 0 bases, and 6 bases separated the two germline ends. The CDR3 runs 13 residues. Germline V CDR1 and CDR2: SGHRS, YFSETQ. The DNA of the CDR3 is TGCGCCAGCAGCGGCTCTAGCACAGATACGCAGTATTTT. Its protein product is CASSGSSTDTQYF.

The chain links TRBV27 to TRBJ1-2; D unclear. CDR1 is MNHEY and CDR2 is SMNVEV in the germline V gene (reference sequence). CDR3 size: 17 residues. V lost 8 bases and J lost 4, with 26 bases in between. The CDR3: CASGLDPLLGIGYGYTF. CDR3 nucleotides: TGTGCCAGCGGGCTTGACCCGCTATTGGGTATTGGCTATGGCTACACCTTC.

The chain joins TRBV19 to TRBJ2-1; D unclear. CDR1 and CDR2 from the germline V gene are LNHDA and SQIVND (reference sequence). The CDR3 runs to 15 residues. V was clipped by 3 bases and J by 2 bases, with 11 bases between them. CDR3: CASSISTITYNEQFF. CDR3 coding DNA: TGTGCCAGTAGTATCAGTACCATTACCTACAATGAGCAGTTCTTC.

To note about this clone: The sample has other DNA sequences that encode this CDR3 too. The rearrangement joins TRBV7-2 to TRBJ1-4; 11 bases are a match to TRBD1. This CDR3 has 14 amino acids. Germline V gene data show CDR1 as SGHTA and CDR2 as FQGNSA. V shed 4 bases and J 8 bases; nucleotides not matched to a gene: 3. CDR3 coding DNA: TGTGCCAGCAGCTCGGACAGGGGGCCCGAAAAACTGTTTTTT. It encodes CASSSDRGPEKLFF. The full variable domain, rest sourced from reference TRBV7-2 and TRBJ1-4, is GAGVSQSPSNKVTEKGKDVELRCDPISGHTALYWYRQSLGQGLEFLIYFQGNSAPDKSGLPSDRFSAERTGGSVSTLTIQRTQQEDSAVYLCASSSDRGPEKLFFGSGTQLSVL.

A few counts support this clone. This chain connects TRBV5-1 to TRBJ1-6, with TRBD1 identical over 7 bases. The CDR3 runs 15 residues. V was pared by 4 bases and J by 9 bases, with 10 bases of the junction left unmatched. Per the germline V gene, CDR1 is SGHRS and CDR2 is YFSETQ. CDR3 sequence (DNA): TGCGCCAGCAGCCTAGGACAGGATATTGGTTCACCCCTCCACTTT. It is translated as CASSLGQDIGSPLHF.

This clone was seen once. At the DNA level, this CDR3 is encoded by other sequences in the same sample as well. The chain is built from TRBV5-1 and TRBJ2-2; D is unclear. The CDR3 contains 13 residues. The ends were cut back, 0 bases at V and 5 bases at J, with 5 bases in the middle. The germline V gene encodes CDR1 SGHRS and CDR2 YFSETQ. CDR3 sequence reads: CASSLGVTGELFF. CDR3 nucleotide sequence: TGCGCCAGCAGCTTGGGCGTTACCGGGGAGCTGTTTTTT. Full variable domain (remainder filled in from reference TRBV5-1 and TRBJ2-2): KAGVTQTPRYLIKTRGQQVTLSCSPISGHRSVSWYQQTPGQGLQFLFEYFSETQRNKGNFPGRFSGRQFSNSRSEMNVSTLELGDSALYLCASSLGVTGELFFGEGSRLTVL.

CDR3 amino acids: CASSTTGGAFYEQYF. The CDR3 nucleotides are TGCGCCAGCAGTACCACAGGGGGCGCTTTCTACGAGCAGTACTTC. The chain employs TRBV5-1 and TRBJ2-7, with 9 bases identical to TRBD1. Germline V gene data show CDR1 as SGHRS and CDR2 as YFSETQ. The length of the CDR3 is 15 residues. Trimming took 5 bases from V and 3 from J; bases not matched to a gene: 9.

V is TRBV30 and J is TRBJ1-2; 8 nucleotides match TRBD1. The V gene's germline CDR1 is GTSNPN and CDR2 SVGIG (reference sequence). The CDR3 has 13 residues. V lost 1 base and J lost 8; bases outside the gene matches: 6. CDR3 protein: CAWSAAQGGGYTF. The CDR3 DNA is TGTGCCTGGAGTGCAGCACAGGGGGGCGGCTACACCTTC. The variable domain in full, completed from reference TRBV30 and TRBJ1-2, reads SQTIHQWPATLVQPVGSPLSLECTVEGTSNPNLYWYRQAAGRGLQLLFYSVGIGQISSEVPQNLSASRPQDRQFILSSKKLLLSDSGFYLCAWSAAQGGGYTFGSGTRLTVV.